These T cell receptor beta chains were read from a single sample in a study of cytomegalovirus exposure and HLA in healthy donors. The assay was immunoSEQ multiplex PCR, and TCRdb's table has in-frame clones only and misses some. Here the sample spans under 200,000 clones, more than 75% being singletons. Material: PBMCs. Source of these receptors: a middle-aged man in good health and CMV-seropositive. Each CDR3 is given with its conserved first and last residue. The D gene is left open where the match is weak. Expanded clones are given a class, and other clones once, few, many or no size at all.

>TRBV7-8|17|TRBD1|TRBJ1-5|NA
TGTGCCAGCCGTAGTGGGACAGGCCGTTATAGCAATCAGCCCCAGCATTTT
CASRSGTGRYSNQPQHF
>TRBV5-1|15|TRBD1|TRBJ2-1|NA
TGCGCCAGCAGACCGACAGGGAGCTCCTACAATGAGCAGTTCTTC
CASRPTGSSYNEQFF
>TRBV10-3|14|TRBD1|TRBJ2-1|NA
TGTGCCACCCGGGACAGGGGAGTCTACAATGAGCAGTTCTTC
CATRDRGVYNEQFF
>TRBV5-1|15|TRBD1|TRBJ2-1|NA
TGCGCCAGCAGTACACAGGGGCGCACCTACAATGAGCAGTTCTTC
CASSTQGRTYNEQFF
>TRBV9|15|TRBD1|TRBJ2-7|NA
TGTGCCAGCAGCGTAGAGGGACAGGGTATCGGCGAGCAGTACTTC
CASSVEGQGIGEQYF
>TRBV18|14|NA|TRBJ1-5|NA
TGTGCCAGCTCACCATACGGAGGCAATCAGCCCCAGCATTTT
CASSPYGGNQPQHF
>TRBV5-4|18|TRBD2|TRBJ2-3|NA
TGTGCCAGCAGCACAAGACATGGCGGGGGGTACAGCACAGATACGCAGTATTTT
CASSTRHGGGYSTDTQYF
>TRBV29-1|10|NA|TRBJ2-5|NA
TGCAGCGTTGTCAAAGAGACCCAGTACTTC
CSVVKETQYF
>TRBV4-2|16|TRBD2|TRBJ2-2|NA
TGTGCCAGCAGCCAAGCCCAGCGGGAGGACACCGGGGAGCTGTTTTTT
CASSQAQREDTGELFF
>TRBV6-5|13|TRBD2|TRBJ2-7|NA
TGTGCCAGCAGTTATTCTAGCGGTCGGGAGCAGTACTTC
CASSYSSGREQYF
>TRBV19|14|TRBD1|TRBJ2-7|NA
TGTGCCAGTAGTATTACAGGGGGGAACTACGAGCAGTACTTC
CASSITGGNYEQYF
>TRBV6-6|15|NA|TRBJ2-5|NA
TGTGCCAGCAGGGAAGACAGGACCAACGGGGAGACCCAGTACTTC
CASREDRTNGETQYF
>TRBV12-5|17|TRBD1|TRBJ2-1|NA
TGTGCTAGTGGTTTTGAGGTTGGACAGGGTTGGCAGAGTGAGCAGTTCTTC
CASGFEVGQGWQSEQFF
>TRBV5-4|14|NA|TRBJ1-4|few
TGTGCCAGCAGTGCGGATGAAAGTGGAGGGAAACTGTTTTTT
CASSADESGGKLFF
>TRBV10-3|14|TRBD1|TRBJ2-7|NA
TGTGCCATCAGTATAGGACAGGTAACCTACGAGCAGTACTTC
CAISIGQVTYEQYF
>TRBV2|15|NA|TRBJ2-5|few
TGTGCCAGCACCGGAACAGACAAGTACCAAGAGACCCAGTACTTC
CASTGTDKYQETQYF
>TRBV7-9|15|NA|TRBJ1-1|NA
TGTGCCAGCAGCTTAGAAGGGGGAATGAACACTGAAGCTTTCTTT
CASSLEGGMNTEAFF
>TRBV28|13|TRBD1|TRBJ2-5|NA
TGTGCCAGCAGGCAGGGGGCTAGAGAGACCCAGTACTTC
CASRQGARETQYF
>TRBV6-1|13|TRBD2|TRBJ2-1|NA
TGTGCCAGCCTAGCGGGAGACTACAATGAGCAGTTCTTC
CASLAGDYNEQFF
>TRBV7-6|18|TRBD2|TRBJ2-3|NA
TGTGCCAGCAGCTTAGCCCCGGGACTAGCGGAGATCACAGATACGCAGTATTTT
CASSLAPGLAEITDTQYF
>TRBV5-1|15|TRBD1|TRBJ1-5|NA
TGCGCCAGCAGCTTGGAAGTCAGGGGGCCCCAGCCCCAGCATTTT
CASSLEVRGPQPQHF
>TRBV5-4|18|TRBD2|TRBJ2-5|NA
TGTGCCAGCAGCTTGGGAGTGGCGAGTAGCGGGTACCAAGAGACCCAGTACTTC
CASSLGVASSGYQETQYF
>TRBV27|15|NA|TRBJ2-3|few
TGTGCCAGCAGTTTAGCGGGCGACAGCACAGATACGCAGTATTTT
CASSLAGDSTDTQYF
>TRBV5-1|15|NA|TRBJ2-3|NA
TGCGCCAGCAGCTCGGGGGAGGGACAGGCAGATACGCAGTATTTT
CASSSGEGQADTQYF
>TRBV7-9|13|NA|TRBJ2-1|NA
TGTGCCAGCAGCAGGGGGGGTTACAATGAGCAGTTCTTC
CASSRGGYNEQFF
>TRBV6-5|14|TRBD2|TRBJ2-1|NA
TGTGCCAGCAGTTACAGCCCTAGCGGCAATGAGCAGTTCTTC
CASSYSPSGNEQFF
>TRBV7-6|18|NA|TRBJ2-3|NA
TGTGCCAGCAGCCAAGCTAAGGGGAACGGGCCCCGCACAGATACGCAGTATTTT
CASSQAKGNGPRTDTQYF
>TRBV10-3|13|NA|TRBJ2-1|once
TGTGCCATCGGGGCGGACAGCTACAATGAGCAGTTCTTC
CAIGADSYNEQFF
>TRBV5-8|14|NA|TRBJ1-2|NA
TGTGCCAGCAGCTTCACGGGGGGGGGCTATGGCTACACCTTC
CASSFTGGGYGYTF
>TRBV7-3|14|NA|TRBJ2-3|NA
TGTGCCAGCAGCCTGAACAGGGGAGGAGATACGCAGTATTTT
CASSLNRGGDTQYF
>TRBV29-1|15|NA|TRBJ1-1|NA
TGCAGCGTTGGATGGGGGGTCCGTTTGAACACTGAAGCTTTCTTT
CSVGWGVRLNTEAFF
>TRBV7-9|15|NA|TRBJ2-7|few
TGTGCCAGCAGCGATGGGGGGGGCGCCCCGTGGGAGCAGTACTTC
CASSDGGGAPWEQYF
>TRBV7-2|13|NA|TRBJ2-7|few
TGTGCCAGCAGCTTAGCTCCTGGGGGGGAGCAGTACTTC
CASSLAPGGEQYF
>TRBV9|13|NA|TRBJ1-2|NA
TGTGCCAGCAGCTTAGACAGAAACTATGGCTACACCTTC
CASSLDRNYGYTF
>TRBV6-1|15|NA|TRBJ2-1|NA
TGTGCCAGCAGTGAAACGGGTTGGGGGGACAATGAGCAGTTCTTC
CASSETGWGDNEQFF
>TRBV4-2|15|TRBD2|TRBJ2-3|NA
TGTGCCAGCAGTTCCGGGACTAGCGGGATAGATACGCAGTATTTT
CASSSGTSGIDTQYF
>TRBV5-1|12|NA|TRBJ2-7|NA
TGCGCCAGCTCCGACTCCTCCTACGAGCAGTACTTC
CASSDSSYEQYF
>TRBV6-5|11|NA|TRBJ1-2|NA
TGTGCCAGCAGTTCCCGCCGGGGCTACACCTTC
CASSSRRGYTF
>TRBV2|14|TRBD1|TRBJ1-4|NA
TGTGCCAGCAGAAACAGGGGCAGTGGTGAAAAACTGTTTTTT
CASRNRGSGEKLFF
>TRBV5-1|14|TRBD1|TRBJ2-1|NA
TGCGCCAGCAGCTTTGACAGGGCCGACAATGAGCAGTTCTTC
CASSFDRADNEQFF
>TRBV6-6|15|NA|TRBJ1-5|NA
TGTGCCAGCAGTTACTTGGCAGGGAACAATCAGCCCCAGCATTTT
CASSYLAGNNQPQHF
>TRBV10-3|15|NA|TRBJ2-5|few
TGTGCCATCAGTGAGTCGGCAGGGAACATAAAGACCCAGTACTTC
CAISESAGNIKTQYF
>TRBV7-3|20|NA|TRBJ2-3|NA
TGTGCCAGCAGCCTAAAAGCAATGTCCCGGTTGGGACTCACCACAGATACGCAGTATTTT
CASSLKAMSRLGLTTDTQYF
>TRBV7-2|14|NA|TRBJ1-1|once
TGTGCCAGCAGCCCATCGACACTGAACACTGAAGCTTTCTTT
CASSPSTLNTEAFF
>TRBV6-1|14|TRBD1|TRBJ2-1|NA
TGTGCCAGCAGCCTAACAGGGGTGGTCGATGAGCAGTTCTTC
CASSLTGVVDEQFF
>TRBV19|14|NA|TRBJ1-5|NA
TGTGCCAGTAGTAGAACAGATACCTATCAGCCCCAGCATTTT
CASSRTDTYQPQHF
>TRBV5-1|15|NA|TRBJ2-3|NA
TGCGCCAGCAGCTTGGTTGGGGCTAGCACAGATACGCAGTATTTT
CASSLVGASTDTQYF
>TRBV7-9|13|NA|TRBJ1-4|NA
TGTGCCAGCAGCTTCCAGGGGAATGAAAAACTGTTTTTT
CASSFQGNEKLFF
>TRBV4-2|17|NA|TRBJ2-3|NA
TGTGCCAGCAGCCAACCAGATCTTCAGGGGTCCACAGATACGCAGTATTTT
CASSQPDLQGSTDTQYF
>TRBV5-1|17|TRBD1|TRBJ2-5|NA
TGCGCCAGCAGCTGGGGCGCCGGGACAGGGGGCGGGGAGACCCAGTACTTC
CASSWGAGTGGGETQYF
>TRBV10-2|14|TRBD1|TRBJ1-1|NA
TGCGCCAGCAGAGGGGACAGGGCTGGAACTGAAGCTTTCTTT
CASRGDRAGTEAFF